This paragraph reports one T cell receptor (beta chain). The sample belongs to a study of blood T cell repertoires in COVID-19. V shed 4 bases and J shed 0 bases, with 13 bases lying between them. The CDR3 is 16 residues long. The V gene's germline CDR1 is SGHAT and CDR2 FQNNGV. TCRdb's copy holds only in-frame clones and misses some; the assay was immunoSEQ multiplex PCR. The sample shows around 31,000 clones, 88% of them seen only once. The source is a man aged 55 to 70 with COVID-19, enrolled during active disease. The chain joins TRBV11-2 to TRBJ1-3, with a tentative D call TRBD1 (5 bases). Specimen: peripheral blood. DNA for the CDR3: TGTGCCAGCAGCTCGCAACAGGTCTTCTCTGGAAACACCATATATTTT. This sequence encodes CASSSQQVFSGNTIYF.